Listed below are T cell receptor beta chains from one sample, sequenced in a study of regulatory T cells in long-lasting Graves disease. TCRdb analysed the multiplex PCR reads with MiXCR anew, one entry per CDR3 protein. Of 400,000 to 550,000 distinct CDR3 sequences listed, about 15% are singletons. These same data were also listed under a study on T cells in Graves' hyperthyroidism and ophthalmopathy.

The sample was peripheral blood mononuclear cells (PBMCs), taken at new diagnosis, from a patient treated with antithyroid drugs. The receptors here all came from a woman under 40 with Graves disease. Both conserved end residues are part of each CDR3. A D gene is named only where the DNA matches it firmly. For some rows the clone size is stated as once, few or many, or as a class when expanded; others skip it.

CDR3 protein: CSARDGGREAFF; CDR3 DNA: TGCAGTGCTAGAGACGGCGGCAGGGAAGCTTTCTTT; clone size: many; J gene: TRBJ1-1; V gene: TRBV20-1; D gene: NA
CDR3 protein: CASSPRVGLADTDTQYF; CDR3 DNA: TGTGCCAGCAGCCCTCGTGTGGGACTAGCGGACACAGATACGCAGTATTTT; clone size: NA; J gene: TRBJ2-3; V gene: TRBV5-5; D gene: TRBD2
CDR3 protein: CASTFGLAGGILYEQYF; CDR3 DNA: TGTGCCAGCACCTTTGGACTAGCGGGAGGGATCCTCTACGAGCAGTACTTC; clone size: NA; J gene: TRBJ2-7; V gene: TRBV6-2/TRBV6-3; D gene: TRBD2
CDR3 protein: CASSVGAGRHTF; CDR3 DNA: TGTGCCAGCAGCGTAGGGGCAGGACGGCACACCTTC; clone size: few; J gene: TRBJ1-2; V gene: TRBV9; D gene: NA
CDR3 protein: CASSPNRGLGNEQFF; CDR3 DNA: TGTGCCAGCAGCCCCAATCGGGGGCTAGGAAATGAGCAGTTCTTC; clone size: NA; J gene: TRBJ2-1; V gene: TRBV7-9; D gene: NA
CDR3 protein: CASKMTSIETQYF; CDR3 DNA: TGCGCCAGCAAAATGACTAGCATTGAGACCCAGTACTTC; clone size: NA; J gene: TRBJ2-5; V gene: TRBV5-1; D gene: TRBD2
CDR3 protein: CASSWGKAGGTDTQYF; CDR3 DNA: TGCGCCAGCAGCTGGGGAAAAGCGGGGGGCACAGATACGCAGTATTTT; clone size: many; J gene: TRBJ2-3; V gene: TRBV5-1; D gene: TRBD2
CDR3 protein: CASSQVLQGREQYF; CDR3 DNA: TGCGCCAGCAGCCAAGTGCTTCAGGGGCGCGAGCAGTACTTC; clone size: NA; J gene: TRBJ2-7; V gene: TRBV4-1; D gene: NA
CDR3 protein: CASSLDPATDTQYF; CDR3 DNA: TGTGCCAGCAGCTTAGATCCTGCGACAGATACGCAGTATTTT; clone size: many; J gene: TRBJ2-3; V gene: TRBV11-2; D gene: NA
CDR3 protein: CSATDSNEQFF; CDR3 DNA: TGCAGTGCTACCGACAGTAATGAGCAGTTCTTC; clone size: many; J gene: TRBJ2-1; V gene: TRBV20-1; D gene: NA
CDR3 protein: CASSTRPINEQFF; CDR3 DNA: TGTGCCAGCAGCACCAGACCTATCAATGAGCAGTTCTTC; clone size: many; J gene: TRBJ2-1; V gene: TRBV7-2; D gene: NA
CDR3 protein: CAWNEDLSNQPQHF; CDR3 DNA: TGTGCCTGGAATGAAGATCTTAGCAATCAGCCCCAGCATTTT; clone size: NA; J gene: TRBJ1-5; V gene: TRBV30; D gene: NA